These T cell receptor beta chains were read from a single sample in a study of blood T cell repertoires in COVID-19. Clones were read by immunoSEQ multiplex PCR, and TCRdb kept only the in-frame ones, dropping some. The sample carries a few hundred thousand clones, under 90% recorded once. Sample: peripheral blood. These receptors were obtained from a woman younger than 45 with COVID-19, enrolled during active disease. Each CDR3 is given with its conserved first and last residue. Each record gives: J gene, V gene, clone size, D gene, CDR3 protein, CDR3 DNA. D genes are given only for firm matches. Clone size is not always given. Where it is, it says once, few, many or a class for expanded clones.

>TRBJ2-5|TRBV13|NA|NA
CASSPQTSQETQYF
TGTGCCAGCAGCCCCCAGACTAGTCAAGAGACCCAGTACTTC
>TRBJ2-1|TRBV5-8|NA|TRBD2
CASSLVGGGNEQFF
TGTGCCAGCAGCTTGGTCGGGGGAGGGAATGAGCAGTTCTTC
>TRBJ2-3|TRBV27|NA|NA
CASSPTANTQYF
TGTGCCAGCAGTCCAACTGCCAATACGCAGTATTTT
>TRBJ1-4|TRBV6-5|NA|TRBD1
CASTRQGANEKLFF
TGTGCCAGCACCCGACAGGGGGCTAATGAAAAACTGTTTTTT
>TRBJ1-5|TRBV5-5|NA|NA
CASSSTDEVGQPQHF
TGTGCCAGCAGCTCCACCGATGAGGTGGGTCAGCCCCAGCATTTT
>TRBJ1-6|TRBV12-5|NA|TRBD1
CASALFLPGQNSPLHF
TGTGCTAGTGCCTTATTCCTACCGGGACAGAATTCACCCCTCCACTTT
>TRBJ2-7|TRBV2|NA|NA
CASSQGHGFGFPEQYF
TGTGCCAGCAGTCAAGGTCACGGCTTCGGGTTCCCCGAGCAGTACTTC
>TRBJ2-7|TRBV10-2|NA|NA
CASSPRGGYEQYF
TGCGCCAGCAGTCCGAGGGGGGGCTACGAGCAGTACTTC
>TRBJ2-1|TRBV19|few|NA
CASSIAGIGYNEQFF
TGTGCCAGTAGTATAGCGGGGATCGGCTACAATGAGCAGTTCTTC
>TRBJ2-7|TRBV5-5|NA|TRBD1
CASSTEGGKYF
TGTGCCAGCAGCACCGAAGGGGGCAAGTACTTC
>TRBJ1-1|TRBV5-1|NA|NA
CASSSITGFNTEAFF
TGCGCCAGCAGCTCGATAACAGGTTTCAACACTGAAGCTTTCTTT
>TRBJ2-2|TRBV4-1|NA|NA
CASSQEQYGELFF
TGCGCCAGCAGCCAAGAGCAGTACGGGGAGCTGTTTTTT
>TRBJ1-6|TRBV6-5|NA|TRBD1
CASRPGQGKSPLHF
TGTGCCAGCAGGCCGGGACAGGGGAAATCACCCCTCCACTTT
>TRBJ2-3|TRBV5-1|NA|NA
CASSLSLSTNTDTQYF
TGCGCCAGCAGCTTGTCTCTAAGCACCAACACAGATACGCAGTATTTT
>TRBJ2-1|TRBV6-6|NA|NA
CATLKDTYNEQFF
TGTGCCACCTTGAAGGACACTTACAATGAGCAGTTCTTC
>TRBJ1-3|TRBV4-1|NA|NA
CASSQAASAGGGNTIYF
TGCGCCAGCAGCCAAGCTGCCTCGGCGGGGGGTGGAAACACCATATATTTT
>TRBJ1-1|TRBV9|NA|NA
CASSVRRNTEAFF
TGTGCCAGCAGCGTAAGGAGGAACACTGAAGCTTTCTTT
>TRBJ1-3|TRBV6-5|NA|NA
CASSYGRGIGNTIYF
TGTGCCAGCAGTTACGGTCGGGGAATTGGAAACACCATATATTTT
>TRBJ2-3|TRBV7-6|NA|TRBD2
CASSLSRGGTDTQYF
TGTGCCAGCAGCTTATCGCGGGGGGGCACAGATACGCAGTATTTT
>TRBJ1-2|TRBV27|NA|NA
CASSSPGLARVPRGYTF
TGTGCCAGCAGTTCTCCCGGACTGGCGCGTGTCCCTCGTGGCTACACCTTC
>TRBJ1-2|TRBV28|NA|TRBD1
CANRTGKVGGYTF
TGTGCCAACAGGACAGGGAAGGTCGGTGGCTACACCTTC